This entry lists 4 T cell receptor beta chains sequenced from one sample in a study of blood T cell repertoires in COVID-19. Data came from immunoSEQ multiplex PCR; TCRdb stores just in-frame clones and leaves some out. The sample yields 150,000 to 200,000 clones, over 75% seen once. Sequencing was carried out using PBMCs or T cells enriched from blood (not recorded which). All receptors come from a woman aged 18-29 years who had recovered from COVID-19.

The genes are TRBV6-1 and TRBJ2-7; 8 bases align to TRBD2. CDR3 length equals 15 residues. The germline V gene has CDR1 MNHNS and CDR2 SASEGT. J was trimmed by 0 bases and V by 2 bases; bases with no gene match: 3. The CDR3 spells CASSEISGTSYEQYF. As DNA, the CDR3 is TGTGCCAGCAGTGAAATTAGCGGGACCTCCTACGAGCAGTACTTC.

The chain is built from TRBV7-2 and TRBJ2-2; 10 positions match TRBD2. CDR1 and CDR2 from the germline V gene are SGHTA and FQGNSA. The CDR3 length is 14 residues. Unmatched junction bases numbered 4, after V lost 7 bases and J lost 5 bases. The CDR3 sequence is CASTPSGRTGELFF. The CDR3 nucleotides read TGTGCCAGCACCCCTAGCGGGAGAACCGGGGAGCTGTTTTTT. Supplemented by reference TRBV7-2 and TRBJ2-2, the full variable domain reads GAGVSQSPSNKVTEKGKDVELRCDPISGHTALYWYRQSLGQGLEFLIYFQGNSAPDKSGLPSDRFSAERTGGSVSTLTIQRTQQEDSAVYLCASTPSGRTGELFFGEGSRLTVL.

The chain employs TRBV28 and TRBJ2-1; no reliable D call. V was clipped by 6 bases and J by 7 bases, with 10 bases between them. This CDR3 contains 12 residues. Germline CDR1 reads MDHEN; CDR2 reads SYDVKM. The CDR3 nucleotides read TGTGCCAGCAGCCCCGATCTAAATGAGCAGTTCTTC. Translated: CASSPDLNEQFF.

CDR3 loop: CASSAVGGRTDTQYF. The CDR3 DNA is TGTGCCAGCAGCGCTGTCGGCGGGAGGACAGATACGCAGTATTTT. V usage is TRBV5-8 and J usage is TRBJ2-3, with 8 bases that match TRBD2. Per germline, CDR1 SGHTS and CDR2 YDEGEE. The trim removed 4 bases at V and 3 bases at J, leaving 7 bases unmatched. The length of the CDR3 is 15 residues.